The T cell receptor beta chain described here comes from a study of cytomegalovirus exposure and HLA in healthy donors. As for the study in general: T cells numbering around 190 million yielded around 120 million unique TCR beta sequences in an earlier analysis. Early release data held 80 million to 100 million unique TCRs from HLA-typed donors.

With regard to this clone: Its antigen is unidentified.

PCR involved 60 Vbeta and 13 Jbeta primers. TCRdb keeps only in-frame clones here, not all; method: immunoSEQ multiplex PCR. The sample carries 200,000 to 250,000 clones, over 65% recorded once. V was pared by 5 bases and J by 4 bases, with 5 bases of the junction left unmatched. CDR3 length: 14 residues. CDR1 and CDR2 from the germline V gene are SEHNR and FQNEAQ (reference sequence). Study-level findings and limits: Per published accounts, TCR beta sequences correctly predicted the HLA-A and HLA-B alleles of most subjects.

The receptor's source is a human donor in good health. The sequenced sample was PBMCs. The chain couples TRBV7-9 to TRBJ1-2; 9 nucleotides agree with TRBD1. The CDR3 sequence is CASSPGQGGYGYTF. CDR3 coding DNA: TGTGCCAGCAGCCCGGGACAGGGAGGCTATGGCTACACCTTC.